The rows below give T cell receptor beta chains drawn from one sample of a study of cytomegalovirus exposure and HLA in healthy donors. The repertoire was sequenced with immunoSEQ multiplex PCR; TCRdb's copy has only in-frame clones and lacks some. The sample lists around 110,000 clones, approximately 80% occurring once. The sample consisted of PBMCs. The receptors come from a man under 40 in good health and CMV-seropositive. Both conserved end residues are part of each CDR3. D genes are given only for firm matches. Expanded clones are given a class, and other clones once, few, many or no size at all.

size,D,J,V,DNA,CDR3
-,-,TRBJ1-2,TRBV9,TGTGCCAGCAGACAAACAGGGTCCAACTATGGCTACACCTTC,CASRQTGSNYGYTF
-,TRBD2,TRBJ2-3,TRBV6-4,TGTGCCAGCAGTGACACTAGCGGGGCAGATACGCAGTATTTT,CASSDTSGADTQYF
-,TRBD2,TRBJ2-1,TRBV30,TGTGCCTGGAGTGGGGGACTAGCGGGAGTTGATGAGCAGTTCTTC,CAWSGGLAGVDEQFF
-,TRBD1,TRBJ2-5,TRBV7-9,TGTGCCAGCAGCTTACGGGCCGTTGGGGACAGAAAAGAGACCCAGTACTTC,CASSLRAVGDRKETQYF
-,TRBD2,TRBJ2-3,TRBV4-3,TGCGCCAGCAGCCAATCGGGACTAGCGGGCACAGATACGCAGTATTTT,CASSQSGLAGTDTQYF
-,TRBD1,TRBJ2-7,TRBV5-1,TGCGCCAGCAGCCGGGGACAGGGTCTGATCTACGAGCAGTACTTC,CASSRGQGLIYEQYF
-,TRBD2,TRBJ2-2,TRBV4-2,TGTGCCAGCAGCCTTGGACTAGCGGGTCGTACCGGGGAGCTGTTTTTT,CASSLGLAGRTGELFF
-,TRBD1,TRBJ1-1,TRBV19,TGTGCCAGTAGTATAGGTCATACAGGGGGCAACACTGAAGCTTTCTTT,CASSIGHTGGNTEAFF
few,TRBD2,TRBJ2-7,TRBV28,TGTGCCAGCAGTTCAAGTAGAGGGTGGGAGGGCCTGTACGAGCAGTACTTC,CASSSSRGWEGLYEQYF
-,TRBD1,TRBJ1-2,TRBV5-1,TGCGCCAGCAGCTTGGGGGGGACAGGGCAAGTCTATGGCTACACCTTC,CASSLGGTGQVYGYTF
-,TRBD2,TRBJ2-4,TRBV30,TGTGCCTGGGAGCTAGCGGGAGGAGCCAAAAACATTCAGTACTTC,CAWELAGGAKNIQYF
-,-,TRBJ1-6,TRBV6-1,TGTGCCAGCAGTGAAGCGCGAGTGGAAGGGAGCTCCTATAATTCACCCCTCCACTTT,CASSEARVEGSSYNSPLHF
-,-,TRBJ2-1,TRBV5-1,TGCGCCAGCAGCGGAGGGGGCCAAACCTTTTACAATGAGCAGTTCTTC,CASSGGGQTFYNEQFF
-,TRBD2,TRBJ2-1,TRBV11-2,TGTGCCAGCAGCTTAGGCGGTAGCGGGAGCTCCTACAATGAGCAGTTCTTC,CASSLGGSGSSYNEQFF
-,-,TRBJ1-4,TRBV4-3,TGCGCCAGCAGCCAAGGGTCGGGTGCAAATGAAAAACTGTTTTTT,CASSQGSGANEKLFF
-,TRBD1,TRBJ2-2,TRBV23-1,TGCGCCAGCACCACGACAGGGGGCGATGTGGGGACCGGGGAGCTGTTTTTT,CASTTTGGDVGTGELFF
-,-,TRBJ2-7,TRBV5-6,TGTGCCAGCAGGGGCCTAGGACAGAACTACGAGCAGTACTTC,CASRGLGQNYEQYF
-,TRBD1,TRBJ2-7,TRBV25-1,TGTGCCAGCAGTTCCGCTGGCAGGGGGCGGTACGAGCAGTACTTC,CASSSAGRGRYEQYF
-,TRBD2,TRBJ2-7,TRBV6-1,TGTGCCAGCTTGCCGGGGACTAGCGGGTCCTACGAGCAGTACTTC,CASLPGTSGSYEQYF
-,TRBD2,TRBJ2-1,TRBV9,TGTGCCAGCAGCCCGGGACTAGCGGTCTACAATGAGCAGTTCTTC,CASSPGLAVYNEQFF
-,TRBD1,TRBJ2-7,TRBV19,TGTGCCAGTAGTATCTTCCAGGGGGTAAACGAGCAGTACTTC,CASSIFQGVNEQYF
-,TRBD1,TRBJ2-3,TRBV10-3,TGTGCCATCAGTGAGTCTATGGGGACAGGGAACACAGATACGCAGTATTTT,CAISESMGTGNTDTQYF
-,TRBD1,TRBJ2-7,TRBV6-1,TGTGCCAGCAGTGAATTCGGGACAGGGTCCCCCTACGAGCAGTACTTC,CASSEFGTGSPYEQYF
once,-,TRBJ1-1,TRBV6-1,TGTGCCAGCAGTCTAGGATGGAACACTGAAGCTTTCTTT,CASSLGWNTEAFF
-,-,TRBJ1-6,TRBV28,TGTGCCAGCAGTCCGACGACAGGCTTGATACCCCTCCACTTT,CASSPTTGLIPLHF
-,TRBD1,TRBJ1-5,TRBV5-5,TGTGCCAGCAGCTGGGACAGGAATCAGCCCCAGCATTTT,CASSWDRNQPQHF
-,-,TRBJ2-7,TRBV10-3,TGTGCCATAGTCCGGGACTTTTCATCCTACGAGCAGTACTTC,CAIVRDFSSYEQYF
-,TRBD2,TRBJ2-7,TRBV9,TGTGCCAGCAGCGTTGGGCGGGGGGGGGAGCAGTACTTC,CASSVGRGGEQYF
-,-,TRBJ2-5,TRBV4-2,TGTGCCAGCAGCCAGGATCCGGGACTGCAAGAGACCCAGTACTTC,CASSQDPGLQETQYF
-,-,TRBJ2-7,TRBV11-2,TGTGCCAGCAGCTCGTATTTTCAGGGGGGCGAGCAGTACTTC,CASSSYFQGGEQYF
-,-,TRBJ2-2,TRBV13,TGTGCCAGCAGCGTACAGGAATCCGGGGAGCTGTTTTTT,CASSVQESGELFF
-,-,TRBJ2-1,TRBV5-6,TGTGCCAGCAGCTTTCAGGGGATCGGGCAGTTCTTC,CASSFQGIGQFF
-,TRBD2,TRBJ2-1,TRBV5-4,TGTGCCAGCATCGCTCGGGGCGGCACTAGCGGGACCAATGAGCAGTTCTTC,CASIARGGTSGTNEQFF
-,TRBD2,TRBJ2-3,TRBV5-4,TGTGCCAGCAGCTTGGGGCTAGCGGGAATTACTAGCACAGATACGCAGTATTTT,CASSLGLAGITSTDTQYF
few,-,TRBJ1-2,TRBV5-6,TGTGCCAGCAGCTCCCACCCTCGTGCGGGGGGCGACTATGGCTACACCTTC,CASSSHPRAGGDYGYTF
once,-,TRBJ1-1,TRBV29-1,TGCAGCGCCCCGGCCGGGGGAGGGGCTTTCTTT,CSAPAGGGAFF
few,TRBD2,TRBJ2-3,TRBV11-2,TGTGCCAGCAGCTCCCCGGGACTAGCGACAGATACGCAGTATTTT,CASSSPGLATDTQYF
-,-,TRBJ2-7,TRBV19,TGTGCCAGTAGTGCCACAGGGAGCTCCTACGAGCAGTACTTC,CASSATGSSYEQYF
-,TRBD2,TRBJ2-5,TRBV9,TGTGCCAGCAGCGACGGGGACTATTTAGAGACCCAGTACTTC,CASSDGDYLETQYF
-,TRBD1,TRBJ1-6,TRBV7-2,TGTGCCAGCAGCTTAGACAGGGGGCTAGGATCACCCCTCCACTTT,CASSLDRGLGSPLHF
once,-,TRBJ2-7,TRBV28,TGTGCCACCGCATCCCTAGTCGGGAGACACGAGCAGTACTTC,CATASLVGRHEQYF
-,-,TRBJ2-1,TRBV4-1,TGCGCCAGCAGCCAAGAACTAAGATACAATGAGCAGTTCTTC,CASSQELRYNEQFF
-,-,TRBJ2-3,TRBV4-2,TGTGCCAGCAGCTTAGCGGAGTTCACAGATACGCAGTATTTT,CASSLAEFTDTQYF